The clone carrying this TCR beta chain appeared a few times. The antigen is undetermined. Its ends do not fully match the called genes, so a read error is possible. This entry belongs to a study of blood T cells in healthy people across ages. Study findings and constraints: In these data, TCR beta diversity tracked strongly with naive T cell percentage.

Sample-barcoded 5' priming and a J-beta primer mix drove a second PCR of roughly 7 to 11 cycles. Each CDR3 protein is one row after TCRdb ran MiXCR on the 5' RACE reads. The sample holds some 1.8 million distinct CDR3 sequences, about 39% seen once. In germline, CDR1 is LNHNV, CDR2 YYDKDF (reference sequence). The CDR3 length is 15 residues. The sample was blood. The sequence derives from a human donor in good health. The chain recombines TRBV15 with TRBJ1-2, with 8 bases fitting TRBD1. The DNA for the CDR3 is TGTGCCACCAGCCAAGCGCAGGACAGGGAAGTTGGCTGCACCTTC. It yields the protein CATSQAQDREVGCTF. Filled out from reference TRBV15 and TRBJ1-2, the complete variable domain reads DAMVIQNPRYQVTQFGKPVTLSCSQTLNHNVMYWYQQKSSQAPKLLFHYYDKDFNNEADTPDNFQSRRPNTSFCFLDIRSPGLGDTAMYLCATSQAQDREVGCTFGSGTRLTVV.